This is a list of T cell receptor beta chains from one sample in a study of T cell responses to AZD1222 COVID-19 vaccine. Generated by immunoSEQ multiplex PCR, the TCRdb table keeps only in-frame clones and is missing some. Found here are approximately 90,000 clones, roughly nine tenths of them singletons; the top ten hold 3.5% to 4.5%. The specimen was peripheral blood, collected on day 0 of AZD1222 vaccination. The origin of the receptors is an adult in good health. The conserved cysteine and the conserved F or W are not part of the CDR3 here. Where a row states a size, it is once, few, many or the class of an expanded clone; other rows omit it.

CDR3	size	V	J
ATSRQGSLNYGYT	-	TRBV15	TRBJ1-2
ASSPGRGGYNEQF	once	TRBV18	TRBJ2-1
ASSPVGGVQPQH	-	TRBV27	TRBJ1-5
ASSRTTGVYGYT	-	TRBV11-2	TRBJ1-2
ASSATGTVSTQY	-	TRBV7-9	TRBJ2-3
ASEKGPENTEAF	-	TRBV5-1	TRBJ1-1
ASSSSDLNNSPLH	once	TRBV5-6	TRBJ1-6
ASSFLAGPAREQF	-	TRBV11-3	TRBJ2-1
ASSFGGADTQY	-	TRBV9	TRBJ2-3
ASSSYRGQEQF	-	TRBV7-3	TRBJ2-1
ASSEAPGLI	-	TRBV2	TRBJ1-6
ASSLGGTAWEQY	-	TRBV11-2	TRBJ2-7
ASSFARKGASYEQY	-	TRBV5-4	TRBJ2-7
ASSWSVYYGYT	-	TRBV5-8	TRBJ1-2
ASSKDRGWAQPQH	-	TRBV28	TRBJ1-5
ASSLGGVLH	once	TRBV12-3/TRBV12-4	TRBJ1-6
ASSIFGSGNTIY	-	TRBV19	TRBJ1-3
ASTELTGGNSPLH	-	TRBV28	TRBJ1-6
ASSQTGSNTGELF	once	TRBV5-1	TRBJ2-2
ARRVSNQPQH	once	TRBV27	TRBJ1-5
SASDPPLGTQY	-	TRBV20-1	TRBJ2-5
ASRAEGTGELF	-	TRBV2	TRBJ2-2
ASSYRGSNSPLH	-	TRBV6-5	TRBJ1-6
ASMVRGRWHEQY	-	TRBV5-6	TRBJ2-7
SVEEQGAGAF	-	TRBV29-1	TRBJ1-1
ASSLGGLAGVQF	-	TRBV11-2	TRBJ2-1
ASSPDQYVPGYT	-	TRBV9	TRBJ1-2
ASSLRSRFNEKLF	-	TRBV7-8	TRBJ1-4
ASRNPGQVYGYT	-	TRBV27	TRBJ1-2
ASSSKGRLNTEAF	-	TRBV5-4	TRBJ1-1
ASSLDPLWGSPLH	-	TRBV18	TRBJ1-6
ASSLGRGLSFNEQF	-	TRBV11-1	TRBJ2-1
ATTGGAEAF	-	TRBV3-1/TRBV3-2	TRBJ1-1
ASSVARVSSYNEQF	-	TRBV9	TRBJ2-1
ASSLEGAPGSPLH	-	TRBV7-9	TRBJ1-6